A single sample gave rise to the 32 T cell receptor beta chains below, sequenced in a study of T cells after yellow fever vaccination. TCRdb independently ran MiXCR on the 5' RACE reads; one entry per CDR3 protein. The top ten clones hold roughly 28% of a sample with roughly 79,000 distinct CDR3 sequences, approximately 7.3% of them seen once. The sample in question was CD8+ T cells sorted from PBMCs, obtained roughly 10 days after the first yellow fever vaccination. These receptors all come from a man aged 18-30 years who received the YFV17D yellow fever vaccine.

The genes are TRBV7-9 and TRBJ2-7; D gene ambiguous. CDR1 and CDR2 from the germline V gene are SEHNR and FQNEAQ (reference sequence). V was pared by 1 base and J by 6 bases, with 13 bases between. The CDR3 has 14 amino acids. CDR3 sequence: CASSLEGRHGEQYF. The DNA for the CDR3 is TGTGCCAGCAGCTTAGAAGGACGGCACGGCGAGCAGTACTTC.

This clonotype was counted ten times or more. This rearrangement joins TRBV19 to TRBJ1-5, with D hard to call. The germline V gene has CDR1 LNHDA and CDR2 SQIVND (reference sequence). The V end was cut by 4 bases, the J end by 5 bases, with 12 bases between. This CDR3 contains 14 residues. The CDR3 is CASSSGRKDQPQHF. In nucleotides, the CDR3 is TGTGCCAGTAGTAGTGGTCGGAAGGATCAGCCCCAGCATTTT.

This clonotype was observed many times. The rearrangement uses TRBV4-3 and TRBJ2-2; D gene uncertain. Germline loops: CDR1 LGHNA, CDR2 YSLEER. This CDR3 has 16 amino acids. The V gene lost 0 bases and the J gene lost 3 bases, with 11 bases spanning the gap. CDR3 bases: TGCGCCAGCAGCCAAGAAGCGACGTTTGACACCGGGGAGCTGTTTTTT. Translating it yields CASSQEATFDTGELFF.

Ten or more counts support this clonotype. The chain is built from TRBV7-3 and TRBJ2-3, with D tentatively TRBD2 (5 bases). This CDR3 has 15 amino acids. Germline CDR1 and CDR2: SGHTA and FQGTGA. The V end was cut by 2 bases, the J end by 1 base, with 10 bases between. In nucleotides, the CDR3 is TGTGCCAGCAGCTTACGGGATGACCGCACAGATACGCAGTATTTT. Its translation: CASSLRDDRTDTQYF.

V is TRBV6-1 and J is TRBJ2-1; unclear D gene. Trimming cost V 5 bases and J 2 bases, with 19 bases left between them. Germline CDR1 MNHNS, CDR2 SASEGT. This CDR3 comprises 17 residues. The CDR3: CASSPRHGRITYNEQFF. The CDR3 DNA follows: TGTGCCAGCAGTCCCCGACATGGAAGAATTACCTACAATGAGCAGTTCTTC.

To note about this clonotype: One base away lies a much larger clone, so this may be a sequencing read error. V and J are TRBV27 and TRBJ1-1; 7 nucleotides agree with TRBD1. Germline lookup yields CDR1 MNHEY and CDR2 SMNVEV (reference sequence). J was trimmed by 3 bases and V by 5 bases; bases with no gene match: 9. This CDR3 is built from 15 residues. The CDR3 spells CASSGHRGSHTEAFF. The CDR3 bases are TGTGCCAGCAGTGGTCACAGGGGATCCCACACTGAAGCTTTCTTT.

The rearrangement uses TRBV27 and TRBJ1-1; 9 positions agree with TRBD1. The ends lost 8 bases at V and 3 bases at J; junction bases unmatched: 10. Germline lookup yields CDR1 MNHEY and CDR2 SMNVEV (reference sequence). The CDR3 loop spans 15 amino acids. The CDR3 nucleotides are TGTGCCAGCTCAGGACAGGGGTCTGCGTACACTGAAGCTTTCTTT. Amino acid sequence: CASSGQGSAYTEAFF.

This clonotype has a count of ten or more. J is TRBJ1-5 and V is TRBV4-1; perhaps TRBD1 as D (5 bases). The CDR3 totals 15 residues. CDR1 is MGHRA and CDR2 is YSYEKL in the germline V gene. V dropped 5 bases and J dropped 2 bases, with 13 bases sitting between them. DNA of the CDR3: TGCGCCAGCAGCGCCCAGGGACTTGGCAATCAGCCCCAGCATTTT. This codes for CASSAQGLGNQPQHF.

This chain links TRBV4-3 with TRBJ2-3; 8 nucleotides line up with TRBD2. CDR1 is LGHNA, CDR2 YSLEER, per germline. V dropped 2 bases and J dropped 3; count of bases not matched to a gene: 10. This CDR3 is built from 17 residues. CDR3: CASSQRPPSGGTDTQYF. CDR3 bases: TGCGCCAGCAGCCAACGCCCCCCCAGCGGGGGAACAGATACGCAGTATTTT.

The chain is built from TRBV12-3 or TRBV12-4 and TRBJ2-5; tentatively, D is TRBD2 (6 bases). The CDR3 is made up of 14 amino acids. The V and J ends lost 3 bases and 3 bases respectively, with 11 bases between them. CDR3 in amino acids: CASSFWPSEETQYF. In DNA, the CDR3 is TGTGCCAGCAGTTTTTGGCCTAGCGAAGAGACCCAGTACTTC.

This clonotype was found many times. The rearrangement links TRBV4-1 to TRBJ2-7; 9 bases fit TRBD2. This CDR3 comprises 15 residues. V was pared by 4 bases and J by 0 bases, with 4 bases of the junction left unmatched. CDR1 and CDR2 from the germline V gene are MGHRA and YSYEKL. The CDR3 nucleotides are TGCGCCAGCAGCCGCGGGGGGGCTCTCTCCTACGAGCAGTACTTC. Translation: CASSRGGALSYEQYF.

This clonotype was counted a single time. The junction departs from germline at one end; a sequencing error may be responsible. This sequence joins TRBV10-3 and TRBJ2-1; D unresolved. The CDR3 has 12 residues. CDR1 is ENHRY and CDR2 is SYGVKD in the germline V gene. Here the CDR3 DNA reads TGTGCCCTCAGTTTAGGTAACAATGAGCAGTTCTTC. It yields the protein CALSLGNNEQFF.

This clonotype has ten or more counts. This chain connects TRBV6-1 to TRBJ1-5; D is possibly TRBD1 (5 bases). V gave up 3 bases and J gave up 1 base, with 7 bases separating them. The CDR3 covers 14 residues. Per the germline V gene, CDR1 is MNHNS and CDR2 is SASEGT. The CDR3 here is CASSEGPSNQPQHF. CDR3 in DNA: TGTGCCAGCAGTGAGGGGCCCAGCAATCAGCCCCAGCATTTT.

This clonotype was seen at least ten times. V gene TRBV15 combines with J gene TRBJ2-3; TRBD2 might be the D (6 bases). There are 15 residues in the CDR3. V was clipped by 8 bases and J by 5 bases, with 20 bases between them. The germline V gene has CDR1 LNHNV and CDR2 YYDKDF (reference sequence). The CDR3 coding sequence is TGTGCCACCCACCCGGCGGGGATGGGAGTAGATACGCAGTATTTT. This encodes CATHPAGMGVDTQYF. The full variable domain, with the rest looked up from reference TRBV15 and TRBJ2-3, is DAMVIQNPRYQVTQFGKPVTLSCSQTLNHNVMYWYQQKSSQAPKLLFHYYDKDFNNEADTPDNFQSRRPNTSFCFLDIRSPGLGDTAMYLCATHPAGMGVDTQYFGPGTRLTVL.

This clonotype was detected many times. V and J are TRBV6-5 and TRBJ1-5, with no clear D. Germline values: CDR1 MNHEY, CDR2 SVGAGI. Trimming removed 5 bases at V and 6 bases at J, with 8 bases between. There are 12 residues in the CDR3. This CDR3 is CASSPSAQPQHF. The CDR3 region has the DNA TGTGCCAGCAGTCCCTCGGCTCAGCCCCAGCATTTT.

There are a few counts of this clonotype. The CDR3 loop is CASSYLQGQDTEAFF. As DNA, the CDR3 is TGTGCCAGCAGCTATCTACAGGGTCAGGACACTGAAGCTTTCTTT. The V and J genes are TRBV7-9 and TRBJ1-1, with D possibly TRBD1 on 6 matching bases. Deletions cut 4 bases from V and 3 bases from J, with 15 bases between. The CDR3 runs to 15 residues. CDR1 and CDR2 (germline): SEHNR, FQNEAQ (reference sequence). The entire variable domain, with the rest obtained from reference TRBV7-9 and TRBJ1-1, is as follows: DTGVSQNPRHKITKRGQNVTFRCDPISEHNRLYWYRQTLGQGPEFLTYFQNEAQLEKSRLLSDRFSAERPKGSFSTLEIQRTEQGDSAMYLCASSYLQGQDTEAFFGQGTRLTVV.

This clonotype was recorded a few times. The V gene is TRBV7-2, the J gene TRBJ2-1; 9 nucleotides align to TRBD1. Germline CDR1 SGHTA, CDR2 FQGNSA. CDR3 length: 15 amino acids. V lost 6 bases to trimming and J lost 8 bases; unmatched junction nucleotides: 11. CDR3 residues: CASSFTGGALDEQFF. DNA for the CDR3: TGTGCCAGCAGTTTTACAGGGGGCGCATTGGATGAGCAGTTCTTC.

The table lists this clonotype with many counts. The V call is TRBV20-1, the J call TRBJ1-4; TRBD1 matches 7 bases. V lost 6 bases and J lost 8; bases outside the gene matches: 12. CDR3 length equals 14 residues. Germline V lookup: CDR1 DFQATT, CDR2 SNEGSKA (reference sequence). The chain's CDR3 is CSAFHSTGEEKLFF. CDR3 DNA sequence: TGCAGTGCCTTCCACAGTACAGGGGAGGAAAAACTGTTTTTT.

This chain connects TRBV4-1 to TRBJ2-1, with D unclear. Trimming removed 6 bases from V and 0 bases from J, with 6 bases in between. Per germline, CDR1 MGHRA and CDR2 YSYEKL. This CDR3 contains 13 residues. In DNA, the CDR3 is TGCGCCAGCAGGGGCCTCTCCTACAATGAGCAGTTCTTC. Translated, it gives CASRGLSYNEQFF.

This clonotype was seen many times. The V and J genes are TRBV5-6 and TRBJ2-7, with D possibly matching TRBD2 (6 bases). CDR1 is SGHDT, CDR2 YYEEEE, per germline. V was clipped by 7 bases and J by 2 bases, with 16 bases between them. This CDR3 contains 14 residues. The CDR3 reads CASRVEGSPYEQYV. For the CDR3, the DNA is TGTGCCAGCCGTGTGGAGGGCTCCCCCTACGAGCAGTACGTC.

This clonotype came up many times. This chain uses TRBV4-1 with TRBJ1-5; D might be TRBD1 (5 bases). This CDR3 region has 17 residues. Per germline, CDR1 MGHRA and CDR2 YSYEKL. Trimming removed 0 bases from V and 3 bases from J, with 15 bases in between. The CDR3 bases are TGCGCCAGCAGCCAAGAGGAATGGGGACTTCCCAATCAGCCCCAGCATTTT. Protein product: CASSQEEWGLPNQPQHF.

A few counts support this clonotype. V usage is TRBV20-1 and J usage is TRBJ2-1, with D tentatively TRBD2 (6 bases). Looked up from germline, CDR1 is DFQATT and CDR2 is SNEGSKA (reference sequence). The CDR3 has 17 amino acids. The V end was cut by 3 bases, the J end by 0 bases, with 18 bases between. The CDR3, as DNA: TGCAGTGCTAGCGATTGGAGTGGGGGGAGCTCCTACAATGAGCAGTTCTTC. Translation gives CSASDWSGGSSYNEQFF.

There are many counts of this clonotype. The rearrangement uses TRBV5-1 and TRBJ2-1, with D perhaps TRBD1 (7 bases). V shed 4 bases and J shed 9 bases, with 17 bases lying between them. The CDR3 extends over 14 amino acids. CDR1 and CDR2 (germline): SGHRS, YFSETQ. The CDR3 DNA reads TGCGCCAGCAGCCTAGCAGGGGGGATTGGTGAGCAGTTCTTC. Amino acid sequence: CASSLAGGIGEQFF.

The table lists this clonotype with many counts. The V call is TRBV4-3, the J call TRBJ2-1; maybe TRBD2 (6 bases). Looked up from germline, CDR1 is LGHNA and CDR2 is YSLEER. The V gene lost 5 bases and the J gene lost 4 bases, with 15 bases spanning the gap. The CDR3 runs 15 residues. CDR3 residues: CASSSRGGTYNEQFF. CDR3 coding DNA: TGCGCCAGCAGCTCGCGGGGCGGGACTTACAATGAGCAGTTCTTC.

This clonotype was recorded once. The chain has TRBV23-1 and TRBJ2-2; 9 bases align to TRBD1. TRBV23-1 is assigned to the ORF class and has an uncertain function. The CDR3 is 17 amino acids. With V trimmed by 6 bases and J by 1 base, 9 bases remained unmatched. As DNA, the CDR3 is TGCGCCAGCAGATCCCGGACAGGGGAATGGAACACCGGGGAGCTGTTTTTT. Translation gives CASRSRTGEWNTGELFF.

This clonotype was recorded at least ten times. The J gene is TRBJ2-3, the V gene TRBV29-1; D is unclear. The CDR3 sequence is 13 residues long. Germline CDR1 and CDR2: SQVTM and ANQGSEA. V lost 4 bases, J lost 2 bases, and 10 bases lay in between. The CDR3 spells CSVAGTDTDTQYF. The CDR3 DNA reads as TGCAGCGTTGCGGGTACTGACACAGATACGCAGTATTTT.

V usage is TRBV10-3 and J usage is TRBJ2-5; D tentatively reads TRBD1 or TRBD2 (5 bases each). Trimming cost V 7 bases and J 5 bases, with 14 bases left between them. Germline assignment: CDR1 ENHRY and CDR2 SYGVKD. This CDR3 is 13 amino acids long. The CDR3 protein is CAIKDWGEETQYF. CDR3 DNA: TGTGCCATCAAGGACTGGGGCGAGGAGACCCAGTACTTC.

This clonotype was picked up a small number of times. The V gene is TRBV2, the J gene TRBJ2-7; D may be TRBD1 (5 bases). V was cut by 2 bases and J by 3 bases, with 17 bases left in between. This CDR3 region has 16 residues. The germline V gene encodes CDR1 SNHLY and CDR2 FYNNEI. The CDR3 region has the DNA TGTGCCAGCAGTGAACGCCCCTGGGGCAGTATCTACGAGCAGTACTTC. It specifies CASSERPWGSIYEQYF.

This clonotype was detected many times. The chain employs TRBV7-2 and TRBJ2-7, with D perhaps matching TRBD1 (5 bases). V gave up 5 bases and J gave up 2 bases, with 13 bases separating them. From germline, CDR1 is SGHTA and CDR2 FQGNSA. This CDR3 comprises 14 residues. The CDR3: CASSPARAPYEQYF. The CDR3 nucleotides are TGTGCCAGCAGCCCTGCCAGGGCCCCCTACGAGCAGTACTTC.

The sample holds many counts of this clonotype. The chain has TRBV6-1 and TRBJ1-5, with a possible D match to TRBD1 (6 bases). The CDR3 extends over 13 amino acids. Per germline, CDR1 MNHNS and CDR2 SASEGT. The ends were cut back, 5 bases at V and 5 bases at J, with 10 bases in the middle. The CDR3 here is CASSQGSYQPQHF. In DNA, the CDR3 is TGTGCCAGCAGTCAGGGGTCATATCAGCCCCAGCATTTT.

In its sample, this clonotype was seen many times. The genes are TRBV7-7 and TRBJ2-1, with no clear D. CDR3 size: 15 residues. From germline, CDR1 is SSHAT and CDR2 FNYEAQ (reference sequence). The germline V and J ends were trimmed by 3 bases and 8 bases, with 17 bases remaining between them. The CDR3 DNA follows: TGTGCCAGCAGCTTCAGTCTTAGCTTCGGCGATGAGCAGTTCTTC. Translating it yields CASSFSLSFGDEQFF.

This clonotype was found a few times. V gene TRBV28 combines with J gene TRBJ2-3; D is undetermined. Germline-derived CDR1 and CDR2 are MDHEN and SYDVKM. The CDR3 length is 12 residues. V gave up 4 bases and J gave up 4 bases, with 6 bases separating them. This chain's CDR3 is CASSSWADTQYF. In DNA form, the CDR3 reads TGTGCCAGCAGTTCATGGGCAGATACGCAGTATTTT. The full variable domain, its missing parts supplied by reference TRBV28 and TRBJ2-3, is DVKVTQSSRYLVKRTGEKVFLECVQDMDHENMFWYRQDPGLGLRLIYFSYDVKMKEKGDIPEGYSVSREKKERFSLILESASTNQTSMYLCASSSWADTQYFGPGTRLTVL.